Below, 15 T cell receptor beta chains from the same sample are listed, as sequenced in a study of control samples from healthy donors and cancer patients. Profiled with immunoSEQ multiplex PCR; TCRdb holds only in-frame clones, not every one. The sample lists tens of thousands of clones; roughly 89% were seen once. Sequenced input: PBMCs. The receptors originated from a woman between 50 and 59 years old with colorectal cancer.

V usage is TRBV2 and J usage is TRBJ1-2; D possibly corresponds to TRBD1 (5 bases). This CDR3 region has 13 residues. The V end was cut by 10 bases, the J end by 4 bases, with 16 bases between. Germline V lookup: CDR1 SNHLY, CDR2 FYNNEI. Written as DNA, the CDR3 is TGTGCCATCTCCCCCCAGGGATCCTATGGCTACACCTTC. Protein product: CAISPQGSYGYTF.

In this sample, this clone turned up a few times. The chain carries TRBV5-1 and TRBJ1-2; D gene unclear. Germline values: CDR1 SGHRS, CDR2 YFSETQ. CDR3 length equals 15 residues. V lost 0 bases to trimming and J lost 7 bases, with 16 bases between them. CDR3 sequence: CASSLGGPSKGGYTF. The CDR3 DNA is TGCGCCAGCAGCTTGGGGGGTCCTTCTAAGGGTGGCTACACCTTC.

The chain has TRBV6-5 and TRBJ1-2; TRBD1 agrees at 9 bases. The germline gives CDR1 MNHEY, CDR2 SVGAGI. The CDR3 runs to 14 residues. V lost 6 bases and J lost 2; bases outside the gene matches: 4. In DNA, the CDR3 is TGTGCCAGCAGGAACAGGGGGCTGAACTATGGCTACACCTTC. It specifies CASRNRGLNYGYTF.

The gene calls are TRBV3-1 (or the pseudogene TRBV3-2) and TRBJ2-6, with D possibly matching TRBD1 (7 bases). Germline values: CDR1 LGHDT, CDR2 YNNKEL (reference sequence). CDR3 size: 19 residues. V lost 3 bases and J 0 bases, leaving 18 bases between the germline ends. The CDR3 bases are TGTGCCAGCAGCCAGGGGGGCGGACAGGTCCACTCTGGGGCCAACGTCCTGACTTTC. This sequence encodes CASSQGGGQVHSGANVLTF.

The rearrangement links TRBV18 to TRBJ1-3, with D perhaps TRBD1 (6 bases). The CDR3 sequence is 17 residues long. Trimming removed 2 bases from V and 0 bases from J, with 14 bases in between. The V gene's germline CDR1 is KGHSH and CDR2 LQKENI. DNA for the CDR3: TGTGCCAGCTCACCAGGGCAGGGGCGCCACTCTGGAAACACCATATATTTT. As protein: CASSPGQGRHSGNTIYF.

V is TRBV7-2 and J is TRBJ2-2, with D possibly matching TRBD1 (6 bases). Trimming removed 5 bases at V and 6 bases at J, with 16 bases between. The germline V gene has CDR1 SGHTA and CDR2 FQGNSA. The CDR3 has 15 amino acids. The CDR3 coding sequence is TGTGCCAGCAGCGTTCTCAGGACAGTCGCCGGGGAGCTGTTTTTT. Amino acid sequence: CASSVLRTVAGELFF. Looking up the rest from reference TRBV7-2 and TRBJ2-2 gives the full variable domain: GAGVSQSPSNKVTEKGKDVELRCDPISGHTALYWYRQSLGQGLEFLIYFQGNSAPDKSGLPSDRFSAERTGGSVSTLTIQRTQQEDSAVYLCASSVLRTVAGELFFGEGSRLTVL.

This clone showed up just once. The chain is built from TRBV30 and TRBJ1-1; D is ambiguous. The CDR3 totals 15 residues. CDR1 is GTSNPN and CDR2 is SVGIG in the germline V gene (reference sequence). V was cut by 2 bases and J by 1 base, with 14 bases left in between. Here the CDR3 reads CAWSLSLRRNTEAFF. The CDR3 DNA sequence: TGTGCCTGGAGTCTGTCCCTTAGGAGGAACACTGAAGCTTTCTTT.

The chain couples TRBV7-2 to TRBJ2-3; D remains ambiguous. Per germline, CDR1 SGHTA and CDR2 FQGNSA. This CDR3 has 15 amino acids. Deletions cut 5 bases from V and 0 bases from J, with 12 bases between. CDR3 region: CASSPGLMSTDTQYF. The CDR3 nucleotides are TGTGCCAGCAGCCCGGGCCTTATGAGCACAGATACGCAGTATTTT.

This clone showed up just a few times. The rearrangement links TRBV12-3 or TRBV12-4 to TRBJ1-2; a weak D match, TRBD1 (5 bases). Trimming left V 4 bases short and J 3 bases short, with 6 bases between. The CDR3 spans 12 residues. As DNA, the CDR3 is TGTGCCAGCAGTTGGGACTACTATGGCTACACCTTC. Amino acid sequence: CASSWDYYGYTF.

The chain links TRBV28 to TRBJ1-2; TRBD1 matches 7 bases. Germline-derived CDR1 and CDR2 are MDHEN and SYDVKM. V shed 5 bases and J 7 bases; nucleotides not matched to a gene: 7. The CDR3 runs to 13 residues. The CDR3: CASSPPTGFGYTF. In nucleotides, the CDR3 is TGTGCCAGCAGTCCCCCGACAGGGTTTGGCTACACCTTC.

The chain is built from TRBV20-1 and TRBJ1-1; possible D gene TRBD1, 6 bases. The CDR3 consists of 13 residues. V shed 3 bases and J shed 0 bases, with 8 bases lying between them. Germline V lookup: CDR1 DFQATT, CDR2 SNEGSKA (reference sequence). The CDR3 sequence: CSASGQLNTEAFF. The CDR3, as DNA: TGCAGTGCTAGTGGACAGTTGAACACTGAAGCTTTCTTT.

The genes are TRBV19 and TRBJ1-5; TRBD1 matches 9 bases. The CDR3 totals 12 residues. The trim removed 9 bases at V and 7 bases at J, leaving 4 bases unmatched. Per the germline V gene, CDR1 is LNHDA and CDR2 is SQIVND (reference sequence). DNA of the CDR3: TGTGCCAGCGGGGACAGGGAACAGCCCCAGCATTTT. Encoded protein: CASGDREQPQHF.

This chain joins TRBV11-1 and TRBJ2-3; TRBD2 aligns across 12 bases. The CDR3 length is 15 residues. Unmatched junction bases numbered 2, after V lost 4 bases and J lost 3 bases. Looked up from germline, CDR1 is SGHAT and CDR2 is FQDESV (reference sequence). CDR3 coding DNA: TGTGCCAGCAGCTCTAGCGGGGGGGCGACAGATACGCAGTATTTT. It specifies CASSSSGGATDTQYF.

This clone rates as large. This chain links TRBV20-1 with TRBJ1-2; no reliable D call. The germline V gene has CDR1 DFQATT and CDR2 SNEGSKA (reference sequence). Trimming shortened V by 2 bases and J by 8 bases, and 9 bases separated the two germline ends. This CDR3 spans 11 amino acids. The CDR3, as DNA: TGCAGTGCTAGACAAGGCCGGGGCTACACCTTC. This encodes CSARQGRGYTF.

The V and J genes are TRBV5-1 and TRBJ2-5; 10 bases match TRBD1. The germline gives CDR1 SGHRS, CDR2 YFSETQ. The CDR3 runs 14 residues. V trimming: 4 bases; J trimming: 3 bases; junction bases outside the gene matches: 3. This chain's CDR3 is CASSPGQGKETQYF. As DNA, the CDR3 is TGCGCCAGCAGCCCGGGACAGGGGAAAGAGACCCAGTACTTC.